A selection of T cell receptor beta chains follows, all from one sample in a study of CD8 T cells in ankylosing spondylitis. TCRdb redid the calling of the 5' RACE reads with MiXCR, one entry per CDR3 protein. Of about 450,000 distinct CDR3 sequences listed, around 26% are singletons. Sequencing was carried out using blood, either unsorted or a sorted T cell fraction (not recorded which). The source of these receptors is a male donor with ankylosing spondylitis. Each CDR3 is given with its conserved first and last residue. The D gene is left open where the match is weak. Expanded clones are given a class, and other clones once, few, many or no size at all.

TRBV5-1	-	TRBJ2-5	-	TGCGCCAGCAGCCTCACGGGGGCCGAGAAGACCCAGTACTTC	CASSLTGAEKTQYF
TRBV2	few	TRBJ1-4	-	TGTGCCAGCCTCACGAGGTCAAATGAAAAACTGTTTTTT	CASLTRSNEKLFF
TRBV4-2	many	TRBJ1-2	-	TGTGCCAGCAGCCAAGATGTAACGGCAGGCTATGGCTACACCTTC	CASSQDVTAGYGYTF
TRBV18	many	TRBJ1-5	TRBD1	TGTGCCAGCAGTCCACCGGGACAGGGGAATCAGCCCCAGCATTTT	CASSPPGQGNQPQHF
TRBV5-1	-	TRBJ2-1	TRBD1	TGCGCCAGCAGCTCGGGACAGACCCTTACCAATGAGCAGTTCTTC	CASSSGQTLTNEQFF
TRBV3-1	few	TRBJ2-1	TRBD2	TGTGCCAGCAGCCTTGGACTAGCGGGAGGCTATGAGCAGTTCTTC	CASSLGLAGGYEQFF
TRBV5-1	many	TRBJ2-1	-	TGCGCCAGCAGCTTTACGGACAGAGCAAACAATGAGCAGTTCTTC	CASSFTDRANNEQFF
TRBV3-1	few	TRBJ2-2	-	TGTGCCAGCAGTTCCTCTAGGACCACCGGGGAGCTGTTTTTT	CASSSSRTTGELFF
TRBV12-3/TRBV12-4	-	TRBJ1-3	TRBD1	TGTGCCAGCCAGGGACAGGGAAAGAGCTCTGGAAACACCATATATTTT	CASQGQGKSSGNTIYF
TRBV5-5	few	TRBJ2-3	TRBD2	TGTGCCAGCAGCCCCTATCATCTAGCGGGGGTCACAGATACGCAGTATTTT	CASSPYHLAGVTDTQYF
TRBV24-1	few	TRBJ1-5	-	TGTGCCACCAAAGGGGGCAATCAGCCCCAGCATTTT	CATKGGNQPQHF
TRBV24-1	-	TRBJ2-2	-	TGTGCCACCAGTGATTTGACAGGGAACACCGGGGAGCTGTTTTTT	CATSDLTGNTGELFF
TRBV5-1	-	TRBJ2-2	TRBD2	TGCGCCAGCAGCTTGGAACCGGCGGGGGACGGGGAGCTGTTTTTT	CASSLEPAGDGELFF
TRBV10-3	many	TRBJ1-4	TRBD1	TGTGCCATCAGTGAGTCAGGACAGGGCCGGACTAATGAAAAACTGTTTTTT	CAISESGQGRTNEKLFF
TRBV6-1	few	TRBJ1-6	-	TGTGCCAGCACCCTCCGGGACTTCGCGGATTCACCCCTCCACTTT	CASTLRDFADSPLHF
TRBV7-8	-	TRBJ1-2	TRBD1	TGTGCCAGCAGCCTCACAGGGGTGCGGAACTATGGCTACACCTTC	CASSLTGVRNYGYTF
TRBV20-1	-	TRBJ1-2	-	TGCAGTGCTAGAGATTCAACAGCCTATGGCTACACCTTC	CSARDSTAYGYTF
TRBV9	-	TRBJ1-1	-	TGTGCCAGCAGCGAAGACGTGGCTCTCACTGAAGCTTTCTTT	CASSEDVALTEAFF
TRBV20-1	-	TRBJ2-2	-	TGCAGTGCTACCAGACTAGTTACCGGGGAGCTGTTTTTT	CSATRLVTGELFF
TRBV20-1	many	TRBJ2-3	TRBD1	TGCAGTGCTAGAGTAGGGGGCGGCACAAGAAGGGATACGCAGTATTTT	CSARVGGGTRRDTQYF
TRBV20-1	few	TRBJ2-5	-	TGCAGTGTGGAAGGAGAACAAGAGACCCAGTACTTC	CSVEGEQETQYF
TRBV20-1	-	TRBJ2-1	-	TGCAGTGCTAGAGATTTTAGCAAGAGCTCCTACAATGAGCAGTTCTTC	CSARDFSKSSYNEQFF
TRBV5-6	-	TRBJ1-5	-	TGTGCCAGCAGCACGGCCGGCCTTGGAGGGAATCAGCCCCAGCATTTT	CASSTAGLGGNQPQHF
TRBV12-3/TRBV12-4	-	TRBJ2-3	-	TGTGCCAGCAGTTTAGGGGGAGGCAGGGGAGATACGCAGTATTTT	CASSLGGGRGDTQYF
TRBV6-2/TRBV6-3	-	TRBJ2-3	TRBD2	TGTGCCAGCAGTTACTCGAGTCGCCATGCGGGAGCAGATACGCAGTATTTT	CASSYSSRHAGADTQYF
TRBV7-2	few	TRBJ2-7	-	TGTGCCAGCAGCTTAGGGAGAGAGTACGAGCAGTACTTC	CASSLGREYEQYF
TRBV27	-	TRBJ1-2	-	TGTGCCAGCAGCGGGGGCGTGGGCGGCTACACCTTC	CASSGGVGGYTF
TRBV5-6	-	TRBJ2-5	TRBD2	TGTGCCAGCAGCTTAGCGGGACTAGCGGAGACCCAGTACTTC	CASSLAGLAETQYF
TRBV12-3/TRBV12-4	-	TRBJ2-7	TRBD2	TGTGCCAGCAGCCTAGCGGAGGGCTCCTACGAGCAGTACTTC	CASSLAEGSYEQYF
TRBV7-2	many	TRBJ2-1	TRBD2	TGTGCCAGCAGCATACTAGCGGGAGAATGGGCGAATGAGCAGTTCTTC	CASSILAGEWANEQFF
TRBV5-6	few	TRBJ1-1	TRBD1	TGTGCCAGCAGCCTGACAGGGCTGAAAGCTTTCTTT	CASSLTGLKAFF
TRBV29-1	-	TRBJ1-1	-	TGCAGCGTTGAAAGGGACCAAAACACTGAAGCTTTCTTT	CSVERDQNTEAFF
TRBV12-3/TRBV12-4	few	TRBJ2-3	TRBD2	TGTGCCAGCAGCCTAAGCGGGAGGGGCACAGATACGCAGTATTTT	CASSLSGRGTDTQYF
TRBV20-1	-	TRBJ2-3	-	TGCAGTGCTAGAGGGGTTCGAGCGACTAGTTCTTATACGCAGTATTTT	CSARGVRATSSYTQYF
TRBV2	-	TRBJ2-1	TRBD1	TGTGCCAGCAGTCCGAACAGGGGCCTAGGCTACAATGAGCAGTTCTTC	CASSPNRGLGYNEQFF
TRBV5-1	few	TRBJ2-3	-	TGCGCCAGCAGCTTGGCCAGGCGGAGCACAGATACGCAGTATTTT	CASSLARRSTDTQYF
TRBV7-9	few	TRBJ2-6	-	TGTGCCAGCAGCTTACATTCTGGGGCCAACGTCCTGACTTTC	CASSLHSGANVLTF
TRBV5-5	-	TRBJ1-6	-	TGTGCCAGCAGCTCGACTCCGGGAGGGGCTTATAATTCACCCCTCCACTTT	CASSSTPGGAYNSPLHF
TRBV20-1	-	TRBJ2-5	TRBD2	TGCAGTGCCGACCTTGGGACTAGCGCTTACCAAGAGACCCAGTACTTC	CSADLGTSAYQETQYF
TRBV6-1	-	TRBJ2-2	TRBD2	TGTGCCAGCATCCAACTAGCGGGAGTAGCCGGGGAGCTGTTTTTT	CASIQLAGVAGELFF
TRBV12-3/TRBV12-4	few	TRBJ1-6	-	TGTGCCAGCAGTTTAGGGGTACTAAGTTCACCCCTCCACTTT	CASSLGVLSSPLHF
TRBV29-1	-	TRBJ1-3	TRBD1	TGCAGCGTTTCCTCCGGACAGGTTGGACCCATATATTTT	CSVSSGQVGPIYF
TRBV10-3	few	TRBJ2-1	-	TGTGCCATCAGTGAGTCGGGAACTGAGCAGTTCTTC	CAISESGTEQFF
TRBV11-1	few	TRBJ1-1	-	TGTGCCAGCAACTCCCCCGACGGAGGCTCGAATCAGAACACTGAAGCTTTCTTT	CASNSPDGGSNQNTEAFF
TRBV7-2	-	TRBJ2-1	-	TGTGCCAGCAGCTTAGGACAGGGACTAAACAATGAGCAGTTCTTC	CASSLGQGLNNEQFF
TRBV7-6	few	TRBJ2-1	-	TGTGCCAGCAGCTTAGTCATAGATGAGCAGTTCTTC	CASSLVIDEQFF
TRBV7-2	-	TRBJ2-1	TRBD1	TGTGCCAGCAGCTCGACAGGGACCTCCTACAATGAGCAGTTCTTC	CASSSTGTSYNEQFF
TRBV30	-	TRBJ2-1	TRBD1	TGTGCCTCGAAGAGAGGGACAGGGATTGAGCAGTTCTTC	CASKRGTGIEQFF
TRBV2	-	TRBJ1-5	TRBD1	TGTGCCAGCAGGGATGGGACAGGGGCGTTCGTTCAGCCCCAGCATTTT	CASRDGTGAFVQPQHF
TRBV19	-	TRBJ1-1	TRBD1	TGTGCCAGTAAGCCCGGGGGAACCGGGACAGTGAACACTGAAGCTTTCTTT	CASKPGGTGTVNTEAFF
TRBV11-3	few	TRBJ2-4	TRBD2	TGTGCCAGCAGCTCGGGAGGAGGGACCAAAAACATTCAGTACTTC	CASSSGGGTKNIQYF